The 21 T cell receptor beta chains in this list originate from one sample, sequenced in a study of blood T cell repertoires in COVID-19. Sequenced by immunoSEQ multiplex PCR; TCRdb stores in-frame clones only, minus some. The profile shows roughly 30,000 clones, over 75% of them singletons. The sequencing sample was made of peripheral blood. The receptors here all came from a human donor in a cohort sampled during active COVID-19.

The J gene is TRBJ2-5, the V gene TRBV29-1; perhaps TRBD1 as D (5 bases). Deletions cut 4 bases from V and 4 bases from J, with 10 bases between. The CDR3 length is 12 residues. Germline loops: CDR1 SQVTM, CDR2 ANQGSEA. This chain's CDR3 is CSVVGQGETQYF. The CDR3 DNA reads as TGCAGCGTTGTGGGGCAAGGAGAGACCCAGTACTTC.

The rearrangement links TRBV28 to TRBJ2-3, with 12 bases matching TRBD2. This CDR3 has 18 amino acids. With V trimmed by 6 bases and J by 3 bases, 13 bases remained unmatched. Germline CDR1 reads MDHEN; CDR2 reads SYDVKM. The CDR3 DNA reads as TGTGCCAGCAGGTCCCCCTCTCCTAGCGGGGGGGAGACAGATACGCAGTATTTT. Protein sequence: CASRSPSPSGGETDTQYF.

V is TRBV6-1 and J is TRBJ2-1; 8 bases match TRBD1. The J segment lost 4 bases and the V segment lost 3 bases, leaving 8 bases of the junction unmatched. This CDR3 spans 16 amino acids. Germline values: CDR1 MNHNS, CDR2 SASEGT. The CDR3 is CASSEDRAGWYNEQFF. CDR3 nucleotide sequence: TGTGCCAGCAGTGAGGACAGGGCAGGATGGTACAATGAGCAGTTCTTC.

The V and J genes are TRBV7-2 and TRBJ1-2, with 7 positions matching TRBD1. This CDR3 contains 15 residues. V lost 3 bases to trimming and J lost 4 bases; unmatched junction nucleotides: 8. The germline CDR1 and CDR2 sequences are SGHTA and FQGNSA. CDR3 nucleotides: TGTGCCAGCAGCTTGGCTGAGGGACAGTTCTATGGCTACACCTTC. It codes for CASSLAEGQFYGYTF.

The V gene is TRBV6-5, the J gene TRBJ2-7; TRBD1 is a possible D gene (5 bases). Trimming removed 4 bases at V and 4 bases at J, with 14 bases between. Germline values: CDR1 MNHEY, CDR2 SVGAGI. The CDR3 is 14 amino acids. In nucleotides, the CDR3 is TGTGCCAGCAGTTTAGGGGCAGTTAGGTACGAGCAGTACTTC. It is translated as CASSLGAVRYEQYF.

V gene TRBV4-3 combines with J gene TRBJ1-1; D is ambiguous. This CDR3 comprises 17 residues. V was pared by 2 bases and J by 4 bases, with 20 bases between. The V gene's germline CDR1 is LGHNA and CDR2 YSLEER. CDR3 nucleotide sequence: TGCGCCAGCAGCCAACAAGCACACATTGAGGGAGGCACTGAAGCTTTCTTT. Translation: CASSQQAHIEGGTEAFF.

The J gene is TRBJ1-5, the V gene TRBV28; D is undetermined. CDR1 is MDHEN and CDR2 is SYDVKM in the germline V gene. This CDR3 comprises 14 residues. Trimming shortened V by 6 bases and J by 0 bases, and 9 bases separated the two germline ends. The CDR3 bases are TGTGCCAGCAGCCAAACAGATAGCAATCAGCCCCAGCATTTT. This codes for CASSQTDSNQPQHF. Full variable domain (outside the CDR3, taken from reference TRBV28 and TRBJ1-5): DVKVTQSSRYLVKRTGEKVFLECVQDMDHENMFWYRQDPGLGLRLIYFSYDVKMKEKGDIPEGYSVSREKKERFSLILESASTNQTSMYLCASSQTDSNQPQHFGDGTRLSIL.

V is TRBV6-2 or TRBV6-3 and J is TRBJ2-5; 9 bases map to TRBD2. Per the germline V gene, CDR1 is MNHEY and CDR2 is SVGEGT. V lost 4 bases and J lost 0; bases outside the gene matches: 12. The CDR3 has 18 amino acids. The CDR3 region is CASSWVAGEPSYQETQYF. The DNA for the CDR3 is TGTGCCAGCAGTTGGGTAGCGGGGGAGCCCTCCTACCAAGAGACCCAGTACTTC.

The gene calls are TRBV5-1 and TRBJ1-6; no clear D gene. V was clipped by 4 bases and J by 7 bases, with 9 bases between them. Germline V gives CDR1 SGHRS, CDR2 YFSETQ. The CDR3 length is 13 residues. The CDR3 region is CASSPGPNSPLHF. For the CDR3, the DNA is TGCGCCAGCAGCCCTGGGCCCAATTCACCCCTCCACTTT.

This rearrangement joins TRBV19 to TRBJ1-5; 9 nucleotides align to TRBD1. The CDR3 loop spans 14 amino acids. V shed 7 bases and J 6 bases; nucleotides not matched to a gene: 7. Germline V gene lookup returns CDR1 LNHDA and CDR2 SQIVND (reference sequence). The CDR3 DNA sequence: TGTGCCAGTACCAAACAGGGGGCGGGTCAGCCCCAGCATTTT. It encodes CASTKQGAGQPQHF.

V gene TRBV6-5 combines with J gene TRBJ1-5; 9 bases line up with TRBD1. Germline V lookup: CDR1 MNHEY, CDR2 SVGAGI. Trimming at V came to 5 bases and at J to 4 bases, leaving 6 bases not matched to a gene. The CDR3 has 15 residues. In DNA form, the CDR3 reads TGTGCCAGCAGTCGGGACAGGGAGAAAAATCAGCCCCAGCATTTT. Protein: CASSRDREKNQPQHF.

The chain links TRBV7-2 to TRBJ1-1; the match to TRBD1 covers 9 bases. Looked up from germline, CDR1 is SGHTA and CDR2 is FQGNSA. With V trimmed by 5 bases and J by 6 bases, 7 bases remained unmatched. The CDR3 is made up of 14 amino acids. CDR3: CASSPDRGVPEAFF. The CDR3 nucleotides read TGTGCCAGCAGCCCGGACAGGGGAGTGCCTGAAGCTTTCTTT.

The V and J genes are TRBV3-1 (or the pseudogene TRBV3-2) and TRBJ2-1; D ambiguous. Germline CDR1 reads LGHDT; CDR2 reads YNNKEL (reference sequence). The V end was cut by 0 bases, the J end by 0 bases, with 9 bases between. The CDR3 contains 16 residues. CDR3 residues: CASSQEARSSYNEQFF. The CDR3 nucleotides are TGTGCCAGCAGCCAAGAGGCGCGGAGCTCCTACAATGAGCAGTTCTTC.

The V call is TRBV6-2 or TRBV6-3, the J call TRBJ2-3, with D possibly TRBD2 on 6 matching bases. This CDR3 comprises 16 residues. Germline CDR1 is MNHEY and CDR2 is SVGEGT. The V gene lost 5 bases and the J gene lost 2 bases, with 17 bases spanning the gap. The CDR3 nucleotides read TGTGCCAGCAGTGGAACTTGGGCGGGACTCACAGATACGCAGTATTTT. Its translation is CASSGTWAGLTDTQYF.

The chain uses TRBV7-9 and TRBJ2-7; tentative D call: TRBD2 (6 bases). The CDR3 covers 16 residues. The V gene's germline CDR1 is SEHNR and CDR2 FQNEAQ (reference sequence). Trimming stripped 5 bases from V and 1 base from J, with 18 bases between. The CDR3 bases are TGTGCCAGCAGCATACCGGAGGGGTTAGGTTCCTACGAGCAGTACTTC. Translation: CASSIPEGLGSYEQYF.

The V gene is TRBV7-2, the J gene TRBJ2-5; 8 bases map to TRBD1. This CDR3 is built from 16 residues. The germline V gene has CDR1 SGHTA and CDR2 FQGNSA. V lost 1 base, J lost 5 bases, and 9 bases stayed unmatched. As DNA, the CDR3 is TGTGCCAGCAGCTTAGGGTCTCAGGGGGCGGGGGAGACCCAGTACTTC. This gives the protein CASSLGSQGAGETQYF.

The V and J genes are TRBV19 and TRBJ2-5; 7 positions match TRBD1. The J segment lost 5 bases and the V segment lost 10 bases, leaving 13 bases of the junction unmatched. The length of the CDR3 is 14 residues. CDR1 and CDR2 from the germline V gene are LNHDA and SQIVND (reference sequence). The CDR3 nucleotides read TGTGCCAAACTCGCACAGGGGATGCGGGAGACCCAGTACTTC. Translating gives CAKLAQGMRETQYF.

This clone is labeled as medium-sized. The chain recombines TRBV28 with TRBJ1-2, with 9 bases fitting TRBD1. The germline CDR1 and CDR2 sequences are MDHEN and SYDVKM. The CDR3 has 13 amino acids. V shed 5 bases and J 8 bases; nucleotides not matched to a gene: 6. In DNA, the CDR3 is TGTGCCAGCAGTCCACAGGGGGCGCAGGGCTACACCTTC. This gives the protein CASSPQGAQGYTF.

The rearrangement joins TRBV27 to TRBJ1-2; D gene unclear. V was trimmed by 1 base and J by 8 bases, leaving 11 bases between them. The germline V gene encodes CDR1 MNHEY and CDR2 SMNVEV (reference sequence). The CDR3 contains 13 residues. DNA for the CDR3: TGTGCCAGCAGTTTATGGGGAGGGAAAGGCTACACCTTC. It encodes CASSLWGGKGYTF.

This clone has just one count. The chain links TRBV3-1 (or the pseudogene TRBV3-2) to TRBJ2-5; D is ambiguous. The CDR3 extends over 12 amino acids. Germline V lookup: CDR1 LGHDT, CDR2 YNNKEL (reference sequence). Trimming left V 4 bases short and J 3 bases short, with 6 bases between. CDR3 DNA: TGTGCCAGCAGCCGTCTAGAAGAGACCCAGTACTTC. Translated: CASSRLEETQYF.

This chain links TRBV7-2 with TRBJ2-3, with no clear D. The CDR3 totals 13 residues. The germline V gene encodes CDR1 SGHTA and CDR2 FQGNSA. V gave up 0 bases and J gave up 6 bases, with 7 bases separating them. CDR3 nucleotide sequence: TGTGCCAGCAGCTTAGCGGCGGTTGATACGCAGTATTTT. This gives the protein CASSLAAVDTQYF.